This TCR beta chain was documented in a study of molecular identifiers for immune sequencing clone quantification. Via MiXCR, TCRdb re-called the PCR reads, giving one row per CDR3 protein. The sample has 85,000 to 95,000 distinct CDR3 sequences, about 20% seen once. V dropped 0 bases and J dropped 0 bases, with 10 bases sitting between them. The CDR3 sequence is 15 residues long. The germline gives CDR1 SGDLS, CDR2 YYNGEE. This clonotype was recorded many times. The sequenced sample was naive CD8+ T cells from blood, with Jurkat cell RNA spiked in. This sample's subset: FACS-sorted CD8+CD4-CCR7+CD45RA+ naive T cells. The clonotype originates from a human donor in good health. Some libraries in this study had Jurkat cell RNA spiked in. The chain uses TRBV9 and TRBJ2-7; no reliable D call. The CDR3 region is CASSVGDESSYEQYF. The DNA for the CDR3 is TGTGCCAGCAGCGTAGGAGACGAAAGCTCCTACGAGCAGTACTTC.